The 24 T cell receptor beta chains in this list originate from one sample, sequenced in a study of shared clonotypes between healthy human individuals (dated by TCRdb to 2018 to 2021). Library construction relied on the immunoSEQ multiplex PCR assay. TCRdb holds this immuneACCESS table with in-frame rearrangements only. Some clones are missing; in checked studies, unresolved V genes explain under half, and the rest has no known cause. The sample includes roughly 2.5 million clones, with around 90% observed a single time. In total, the top ten clones hold about 0.13% of the sample. Sequences were obtained from naive CD4+ T cells sorted from blood. The cell subset or site label, as the study defines it: CD45RA+ positively selected. The origin of the receptors is a young man in good health.

The rearrangement links TRBV28 to TRBJ2-6; D gene uncertain. V gave up 1 base and J gave up 0 bases, with 10 bases separating them. The CDR3 extends over 17 amino acids. Germline V gene data show CDR1 as MDHEN and CDR2 as SYDVKM. The CDR3 sequence is CASSLSTLGSGANVLTF. CDR3 DNA: TGTGCCAGCAGTTTATCGACGTTAGGCTCTGGGGCCAACGTCCTGACTTTC.

The J gene is TRBJ2-5, the V gene TRBV7-8; D is undetermined. V was trimmed by 5 bases and J by 2 bases, leaving 21 bases between them. The CDR3 contains 17 residues. Germline V lookup: CDR1 SGHVS, CDR2 FQNEAQ. CDR3 sequence: CASSHLLIEATQETQYF. The CDR3 coding sequence is TGTGCCAGCAGCCACCTTTTGATCGAAGCCACACAAGAGACCCAGTACTTC. Looking up the rest from reference TRBV7-8 and TRBJ2-5 gives the full variable domain: GAGVSQSPRYKVAKRGQDVALRCDPISGHVSLFWYQQALGQGPEFLTYFQNEAQLDKSGLPSDRFFAERPEGSVSTLKIQRTQQEDSAVYLCASSHLLIEATQETQYFGPGTRLLVL.

This sequence joins TRBV14 and TRBJ2-3; no clear D gene. Per germline, CDR1 SGHDN and CDR2 FVKESK. Trimming cost V 4 bases and J 0 bases, with 11 bases left between them. There are 15 residues in the CDR3. The CDR3 region is CASSPRLDSTDTQYF. CDR3 nucleotides: TGTGCCAGCAGCCCAAGGTTGGACAGCACAGATACGCAGTATTTT.

The chain combines TRBV5-8 with TRBJ2-1, with TRBD2 identical over 8 bases. Unmatched junction bases numbered 4, after V lost 5 bases and J lost 6 bases. Germline lookup yields CDR1 SGHTS and CDR2 YDEGEE. The CDR3 is 13 residues long. CDR3: CASRGTSFNEQFF. CDR3 nucleotide sequence: TGTGCCAGCAGGGGGACTAGTTTCAATGAGCAGTTCTTC.

The V gene is TRBV6-6, the J gene TRBJ1-4, with a tentative D call TRBD1 (5 bases). Deletions cut 6 bases from V and 7 bases from J, with 9 bases between. Germline assignment: CDR1 MNHNY and CDR2 SVGAGI (reference sequence). CDR3 length equals 12 residues. The CDR3 DNA sequence: TGTGCCAGCAGGGACACGGCTGAAAAACTGTTTTTT. Its protein product is CASRDTAEKLFF.

This chain joins TRBV2 and TRBJ2-7, with D possibly matching TRBD1 (6 bases). This CDR3 has 14 amino acids. With 5 bases removed from V and 0 bases from J, the gap between germline ends came to 11 bases. Per the germline V gene, CDR1 is SNHLY and CDR2 is FYNNEI. CDR3 in DNA: TGTGCCAGCAGTCGGAGCAGGGGCTCCTACGAGCAGTACTTC. Its translation is CASSRSRGSYEQYF. The variable domain in full, completed from reference TRBV2 and TRBJ2-7, reads EPEVTQTPSHQVTQMGQEVILRCVPISNHLYFYWYRQILGQKVEFLVSFYNNEISEKSEIFDDQFSVERPDGSNFTLKIRSTKLEDSAMYFCASSRSRGSYEQYFGPGTRLTVT.

V usage is TRBV18 and J usage is TRBJ2-3; 7 nucleotides match TRBD2. The CDR3 extends over 14 amino acids. CDR1 KGHSH and CDR2 LQKENI come from the germline V gene. The J segment lost 1 base and the V segment lost 5 bases, leaving 3 bases of the junction unmatched. CDR3 in amino acids: CASSGTSGTDTQYF. The DNA for the CDR3 is TGTGCCAGCTCAGGCACTAGCGGCACAGATACGCAGTATTTT.

DNA for the CDR3: TGTGCCAGCAGTTCGCCCGGCGAGGGCACTGAAGCTTTCTTT. Encoded protein: CASSSPGEGTEAFF. The rearrangement links TRBV6-5 to TRBJ1-1, with no clear D. Trimming left V 4 bases short and J 4 bases short, with 13 bases between. The CDR3 consists of 14 residues. Germline V gives CDR1 MNHEY, CDR2 SVGAGI.

The chain recombines TRBV5-1 with TRBJ2-1; 13 bases match TRBD2. Germline V lookup: CDR1 SGHRS, CDR2 YFSETQ. The CDR3 loop spans 16 amino acids. V lost 4 bases to trimming and J lost 9 bases; unmatched junction nucleotides: 10. CDR3 coding DNA: TGCGCCAGCAGCCGGGGACTAGCGGGGTCCCAGGGTGAGCAGTTCTTC. This codes for CASSRGLAGSQGEQFF.

J is TRBJ2-7 and V is TRBV5-4; 8 bases align to TRBD1. From germline, CDR1 is SGHNT and CDR2 YYREEE (reference sequence). J gave up 6 bases and V 4 bases, and 9 bases lay outside the gene matches. This CDR3 region has 14 residues. The CDR3 coding sequence is TGTGCCAGCAGCCCCCAGGACAGGGCGGTCGAGCAGTACTTC. This codes for CASSPQDRAVEQYF.

The gene calls are TRBV7-9 and TRBJ1-1; D might be TRBD1 (6 bases). Germline V gives CDR1 SEHNR, CDR2 FQNEAQ (reference sequence). The CDR3 is 16 residues long. Trimming removed 4 bases at V and 5 bases at J, with 20 bases between. The DNA for the CDR3 is TGTGCCAGCAGCTCCCCCGCGCAGGGGTCGAGGACTGAAGCTTTCTTT. This encodes CASSSPAQGSRTEAFF. Filled out from reference TRBV7-9 and TRBJ1-1, the complete variable domain reads DTGVSQNPRHKITKRGQNVTFRCDPISEHNRLYWYRQTLGQGPEFLTYFQNEAQLEKSRLLSDRFSAERPKGSFSTLEIQRTEQGDSAMYLCASSSPAQGSRTEAFFGQGTRLTVV.

CDR3 DNA sequence: TGCGCCAGCAGCTTGGTAGCCGGGCCCGAGTACGAGCAGTACTTC. It codes for CASSLVAGPEYEQYF. The chain combines TRBV5-1 with TRBJ2-7; D is undetermined. The CDR3 sequence is 15 residues long. Germline CDR1 and CDR2: SGHRS and YFSETQ. Trimming cost V 0 bases and J 4 bases, with 14 bases left between them.

The chain uses TRBV30 and TRBJ1-4; D gene unclear. V lost 0 bases and J 4 bases, leaving 6 bases between the germline ends. The CDR3 totals 13 residues. Per the germline V gene, CDR1 is GTSNPN and CDR2 is SVGIG (reference sequence). The CDR3 DNA sequence: TGTGCCTGGAGTGTCAATGGTAATGAAAAACTGTTTTTT. Protein sequence: CAWSVNGNEKLFF.

The chain employs TRBV7-3 and TRBJ1-1; tentative D call: TRBD1 (6 bases). This CDR3 is built from 15 residues. V lost 5 bases and J 0 bases, leaving 13 bases between the germline ends. Germline CDR1 reads SGHTA; CDR2 reads FQGTGA. DNA of the CDR3: TGTGCCAGCAGCCAACAACAGGGAATGAACACTGAAGCTTTCTTT. Translation: CASSQQQGMNTEAFF.

This clone was counted once. V gene TRBV7-9 combines with J gene TRBJ2-5; 16 bases are shared with TRBD2. This CDR3 spans 17 amino acids. Germline V gene sequence: CDR1 SEHNR, CDR2 FQNEAQ (reference sequence). J gave up 6 bases and V 5 bases, and 9 bases lay outside the gene matches. CDR3 bases: TGTGCCAGCAGCCCGGGACTAGCGGGAGGGCCTTGGAAGACCCAGTACTTC. Translating it yields CASSPGLAGGPWKTQYF.

This chain uses TRBV27 with TRBJ2-3; 7 nucleotides line up with TRBD2. Germline lookup yields CDR1 MNHEY and CDR2 SMNVEV (reference sequence). The CDR3 loop spans 13 amino acids. J gave up 3 bases and V 6 bases, and 3 bases lay outside the gene matches. The CDR3 nucleotides read TGTGCCAGCAGACTCGGGGGGACAGATACGCAGTATTTT. It encodes CASRLGGTDTQYF.

The chain joins TRBV30 to TRBJ1-2; TRBD1 matches at 10 bases. The CDR3 has 14 amino acids. Per germline, CDR1 GTSNPN and CDR2 SVGIG (reference sequence). The V and J ends lost 7 bases and 8 bases, in that order; junction bases with no gene match: 13. CDR3 nucleotide sequence: TGTGCCTCGCTCGTGGGACAGGGGCTTTGGGGCTACACCTTC. Amino acid sequence: CASLVGQGLWGYTF.

In its sample, this clone was seen a few times. The rearrangement links TRBV6-1 to TRBJ2-7, with 7 bases matching TRBD2. This CDR3 contains 11 residues. CDR1 and CDR2 from the germline V gene are MNHNS and SASEGT. V lost 8 bases and J lost 12; bases outside the gene matches: 10. CDR3 protein: CASGRGLGSYF. CDR3 DNA sequence: TGTGCCAGCGGTCGCGGACTAGGGTCGTACTTC.

Points on this clone: Other DNA sequences in this sample translate to the same CDR3. The rearrangement uses TRBV28 and TRBJ1-2; 9 bases map to TRBD1. After removal of 4 bases from V and 4 bases from J, the junction contained 4 bases not matched to a gene. The CDR3 has 14 residues. Germline CDR1 is MDHEN and CDR2 is SYDVKM. The CDR3 nucleotides read TGTGCCAGCAGTTCTGGACAGGGGTCCTATGGCTACACCTTC. This codes for CASSSGQGSYGYTF.

The chain couples TRBV28 to TRBJ2-7, with D perhaps TRBD1 (6 bases). The germline V gene has CDR1 MDHEN and CDR2 SYDVKM. V was shortened by 6 bases and J by 3 bases, with 15 bases between the two germline ends. This CDR3 contains 14 residues. CDR3 in DNA: TGTGCCAGCAGGCAGGGGTGGCTTTTCTACGAGCAGTACTTC. This encodes CASRQGWLFYEQYF.

The chain combines TRBV6-6 with TRBJ1-3; the D is unclear. Trimming took off 4 bases at V and 4 bases at J, with 14 bases between the two ends. The CDR3 totals 15 residues. The germline gives CDR1 MNHNY, CDR2 SVGAGI (reference sequence). The CDR3 DNA reads as TGTGCCAGCAGTTCGGGGTCGGTTCGCGGAAACACCATATATTTT. Protein product: CASSSGSVRGNTIYF.

Comment on this clone: The junction and the germline gene differ at one end; a read error may be behind it. This chain connects TRBV10-3 to TRBJ2-6, with TRBD1 matching 8 bases. The CDR3 is 17 residues long. Germline CDR1 ENHRY, CDR2 SYGVKD. The CDR3 DNA sequence: TGTGCCAGCAGTTACACCGGACAGGGTGGAGGGGCCGACGTCCTGACTTTC. Protein product: CASSYTGQGGGADVLTF.

The rearrangement joins TRBV4-1 to TRBJ1-6; no firm D call. Trimming took 6 bases from V and 7 from J, leaving 16 bases between them. The germline V gene encodes CDR1 MGHRA and CDR2 YSYEKL. The CDR3 length is 15 residues. CDR3 sequence (DNA): TGCGCCAGCAGAGAGGGAGAAGCTAAAAATTCACCCCTCCACTTT. Its translation is CASREGEAKNSPLHF.

In its sample, this clone was seen a few times. Distinct nucleotide sequences in the sample also encode this CDR3. This chain links TRBV7-2 with TRBJ1-2; unclear D gene. CDR1 is SGHTA and CDR2 is FQGNSA in the germline V gene. The V and J ends lost 1 base and 1 base respectively, with 1 base between them. This CDR3 has 12 residues. As DNA, the CDR3 is TGTGCCAGCAGCTTAGTTAACTATGGCTACACCTTC. Translated, it gives CASSLVNYGYTF.